The 22 T cell receptor beta chains listed next were all sequenced from one sample in a study of blood T cell repertoires in COVID-19. Clones were sequenced by immunoSEQ multiplex PCR, and TCRdb holds only the in-frame ones, with some missing. The data show some 80,000 clones, around 83% seen once. Sequenced input: peripheral blood. All receptors come from a human donor in a cohort sampled during active COVID-19.

This rearrangement joins TRBV19 to TRBJ1-2; D is ambiguous. Germline-derived CDR1 and CDR2 are LNHDA and SQIVND (reference sequence). V lost 10 bases and J 3 bases, leaving 12 bases between the germline ends. The CDR3 has 12 residues. The DNA for the CDR3 is TGTGCCACCCGCCGAACAGACTATGGCTACACCTTC. Amino acid sequence: CATRRTDYGYTF.

The V gene is TRBV6-6, the J gene TRBJ2-1; TRBD2 agrees at 13 bases. CDR1 MNHNY and CDR2 SVGAGI come from the germline V gene (reference sequence). J was trimmed by 8 bases and V by 7 bases; bases with no gene match: 5. This CDR3 is 14 amino acids long. The CDR3 is CASKTSGGAHEQFF. The CDR3 DNA follows: TGTGCCAGCAAAACTAGCGGGGGGGCCCATGAGCAGTTCTTC.

The V call is TRBV28, the J call TRBJ1-1; a weak D match, TRBD1 (6 bases). The CDR3 has 13 residues. Trimming cost V 10 bases and J 4 bases, with 16 bases left between them. CDR1 is MDHEN, CDR2 SYDVKM, per germline. The CDR3 protein is CATCTGSCTEAFF. Written as DNA, the CDR3 is TGTGCCACCTGCACAGGGTCGTGCACTGAAGCTTTCTTT. Complete variable domain (other parts from reference TRBV28 and TRBJ1-1): DVKVTQSSRYLVKRTGEKVFLECVQDMDHENMFWYRQDPGLGLRLIYFSYDVKMKEKGDIPEGYSVSREKKERFSLILESASTNQTSMYLCATCTGSCTEAFFGQGTRLTVV.

This clone was seen just once. The chain recombines TRBV5-1 with TRBJ1-4; D might be TRBD1 (5 bases). The CDR3 totals 15 residues. From germline, CDR1 is SGHRS and CDR2 YFSETQ. The ends were cut back, 2 bases at V and 3 bases at J, with 11 bases in the middle. The CDR3: CASSFNGGSNEKLFF. DNA for the CDR3: TGCGCCAGCAGCTTTAACGGGGGTTCTAATGAAAAACTGTTTTTT.

This clone has just a few counts. The chain uses TRBV7-9 and TRBJ2-5; 12 bases line up with TRBD2. J was trimmed by 3 bases and V by 1 base; bases with no gene match: 0. Germline V CDR1 and CDR2: SEHNR, FQNEAQ (reference sequence). The CDR3 runs to 15 residues. The CDR3 DNA follows: TGTGCCAGCAGCTTAGGACTAGCGGGAGAAGAGACCCAGTACTTC. Translated: CASSLGLAGEETQYF.

This clone was seen once. A read error may produce the germline difference seen at one junction end. The chain carries TRBV20-1 and TRBJ2-5; 8 bases match TRBD1. Looked up from germline, CDR1 is DFQATT and CDR2 is SNEGSKA (reference sequence). CDR3 size: 11 residues. In DNA form, the CDR3 reads TGTCAAACAGGGGGGTGGGAGACCCAGTACTTC. This translates into CQTGGWETQYF.

V and J are TRBV9 and TRBJ1-5; D unresolved. V lost 0 bases, J lost 5 bases, and 6 bases lay in between. The CDR3 runs 13 residues. Looked up from germline, CDR1 is SGDLS and CDR2 is YYNGEE. CDR3 in DNA: TGTGCCAGCAGCGTAGACGGGGATCAGCCCCAGCATTTT. Its translation is CASSVDGDQPQHF. Filled out from reference TRBV9 and TRBJ1-5, the complete variable domain reads DSGVTQTPKHLITATGQRVTLRCSPRSGDLSVYWYQQSLDQGLQFLIQYYNGEERAKGNILERFSAQQFPDLHSELNLSSLELGDSALYFCASSVDGDQPQHFGDGTRLSIL.

The CDR3 sequence is CASSRGGSGANVLTF. The DNA for the CDR3 is TGTGCCAGCAGCCGGGGGGGTTCTGGGGCCAACGTCCTGACTTTC. V gene TRBV7-2 combines with J gene TRBJ2-6; 8 bases fit TRBD2. The CDR3 has 15 amino acids. Per germline, CDR1 SGHTA and CDR2 FQGNSA. V was pared by 5 bases and J by 1 base, with 1 base of the junction left unmatched.

The gene calls are TRBV11-2 and TRBJ2-3; unclear D gene. The CDR3 contains 17 residues. The V gene's germline CDR1 is SGHAT and CDR2 FQNNGV. The V end was cut by 5 bases, the J end by 1 base, with 19 bases between. The CDR3 sequence: CASSPDDLPGGTDTQYF. The CDR3 DNA is TGTGCCAGCAGCCCCGATGACTTACCCGGCGGCACAGATACGCAGTATTTT.

The chain's CDR3 is CASSSNRDSSYEQYF. Written as DNA, the CDR3 is TGTGCCAGCAGCTCGAACCGGGACAGCTCCTACGAGCAGTACTTC. The chain has TRBV11-2 and TRBJ2-7; 7 bases are shared with TRBD1. This CDR3 has 15 residues. Germline V gives CDR1 SGHAT, CDR2 FQNNGV. V was pared by 4 bases and J by 0 bases, with 6 bases of the junction left unmatched.

The chain employs TRBV6-5 and TRBJ1-1; a possible D gene is TRBD1 (6 bases). Trimming took 3 bases from V and 3 from J, leaving 11 bases between them. The germline gives CDR1 MNHEY, CDR2 SVGAGI. There are 14 residues in the CDR3. The CDR3 nucleotides are TGTGCCAGCAGTTATTTAGGGGGTGACACTGAAGCTTTCTTT. Its translation: CASSYLGGDTEAFF.

The genes are TRBV6-5 and TRBJ1-1; D uncertain. The length of the CDR3 is 16 residues. CDR1 is MNHEY and CDR2 is SVGAGI in the germline V gene. Between the trimmed V and J ends, which lost 2 bases and 3 bases, there was a span of 16 bases. The CDR3 DNA is TGTGCCAGCAGTTACAGCAGCACAACTGGAGACACTGAAGCTTTCTTT. This translates into CASSYSSTTGDTEAFF.

The table lists this clone with a few counts. The chain carries TRBV7-2 and TRBJ2-7; TRBD2 matches 12 bases. The ends lost 2 bases at V and 0 bases at J; junction bases unmatched: 2. Germline V CDR1 and CDR2: SGHTA, FQGNSA. The CDR3 runs to 16 residues. As DNA, the CDR3 is TGTGCCAGCAGCTTACTAGCGGGAGGGAGCTCCTACGAGCAGTACTTC. Its protein product is CASSLLAGGSSYEQYF. The complete variable domain, with remaining parts taken from reference TRBV7-2 and TRBJ2-7, reads GAGVSQSPSNKVTEKGKDVELRCDPISGHTALYWYRQSLGQGLEFLIYFQGNSAPDKSGLPSDRFSAERTGGSVSTLTIQRTQQEDSAVYLCASSLLAGGSSYEQYFGPGTRLTVT.

This clone was found once. V gene TRBV2 combines with J gene TRBJ2-7, with no clear D. The CDR3 runs to 13 residues. Germline V gene data show CDR1 as SNHLY and CDR2 as FYNNEI. Trimming took off 8 bases at V and 4 bases at J, with 15 bases between the two ends. The CDR3 DNA sequence: TGTGCCAGCCAGGTCTCAGGTTTATACGAGCAGTACTTC. It translates to CASQVSGLYEQYF. Combining the CDR3 with reference TRBV2 and TRBJ2-7 gives the whole variable domain EPEVTQTPSHQVTQMGQEVILRCVPISNHLYFYWYRQILGQKVEFLVSFYNNEISEKSEIFDDQFSVERPDGSNFTLKIRSTKLEDSAMYFCASQVSGLYEQYFGPGTRLTVT.

This sequence joins TRBV5-1 and TRBJ2-2; 9 bases agree with TRBD2. Germline CDR1 and CDR2: SGHRS and YFSETQ. J gave up 3 bases and V 4 bases, and 4 bases lay outside the gene matches. The CDR3 contains 15 residues. Written as DNA, the CDR3 is TGCGCCAGCAGCCCAGTAGCGGGAGACACCGGGGAGCTGTTTTTT. Translated: CASSPVAGDTGELFF.

This clone was recorded at least ten times. The chain combines TRBV28 with TRBJ2-3, with 15 nucleotides matching TRBD2. The germline gives CDR1 MDHEN, CDR2 SYDVKM. This CDR3 comprises 18 residues. The ends lost 8 bases at V and 1 base at J; junction bases unmatched: 10. In nucleotides, the CDR3 is TGTGCCAGCTACGGGACTAGCGGGGGGTTTGTCGGCACAGATACGCAGTATTTT. Translated: CASYGTSGGFVGTDTQYF.

The CDR3 DNA follows: TGTGCCAGCAGTCTTAGCGGGGTCACAGATACGCAGTATTTT. Amino acids: CASSLSGVTDTQYF. The chain is built from TRBV28 and TRBJ2-3, with 8 bases that match TRBD2. V shed 5 bases and J 2 bases; nucleotides not matched to a gene: 3. The CDR3 extends over 14 amino acids. Germline lookup yields CDR1 MDHEN and CDR2 SYDVKM.

The J gene is TRBJ1-3, the V gene TRBV6-1; D unclear. The length of the CDR3 is 15 residues. CDR1 is MNHNS, CDR2 SASEGT, per germline. Trimming removed 5 bases at V and 0 bases at J, with 11 bases between. The CDR3 nucleotides read TGTGCCAGCAGTCTCGGGGTTCACTCTGGAAACACCATATATTTT. Its translation: CASSLGVHSGNTIYF.

This chain connects TRBV24-1 to TRBJ2-1, with 11 bases fitting TRBD2. Unmatched junction bases numbered 9, after V lost 5 bases and J lost 7 bases. The CDR3 runs to 16 residues. Germline lookup yields CDR1 KGHDR and CDR2 SFDVKD. CDR3 protein: CATSAPTGTSGNEQFF. The CDR3 nucleotides are TGTGCCACCAGTGCCCCGACGGGGACTAGCGGAAATGAGCAGTTCTTC.

The genes are TRBV5-1 and TRBJ1-4, with 8 bases that match TRBD1. The V and J ends lost 4 bases and 8 bases, in that order; junction bases with no gene match: 10. This CDR3 is 15 amino acids long. CDR1 and CDR2 (germline): SGHRS, YFSETQ. The DNA for the CDR3 is TGCGCCAGCAGCCCGGGGACAGGTTGGGGAGAAAAACTGTTTTTT. Amino acids: CASSPGTGWGEKLFF.

The chain couples TRBV5-1 to TRBJ2-7; TRBD1 might be the D (6 bases). Trimming shortened V by 1 base and J by 0 bases, and 8 bases separated the two germline ends. The CDR3 contains 14 residues. Germline CDR1 and CDR2: SGHRS and YFSETQ. CDR3: CASSLLTGSYEQYF. In DNA, the CDR3 is TGCGCCAGCAGCTTGCTGACAGGCTCCTACGAGCAGTACTTC. The whole variable domain, filled in from reference TRBV5-1 and TRBJ2-7, reads KAGVTQTPRYLIKTRGQQVTLSCSPISGHRSVSWYQQTPGQGLQFLFEYFSETQRNKGNFPGRFSGRQFSNSRSEMNVSTLELGDSALYLCASSLLTGSYEQYFGPGTRLTVT.

The rearrangement joins TRBV3-1 (or the pseudogene TRBV3-2) to TRBJ2-6; unclear D gene. The CDR3 has 20 amino acids. Germline V CDR1 and CDR2: LGHDT, YNNKEL (reference sequence). The V end was cut by 0 bases, the J end by 0 bases, with 18 bases between. The CDR3 loop reads CASSQETLLTYSSGANVLTF. DNA of the CDR3: TGTGCCAGCAGCCAAGAAACCCTACTGACTTATTCCTCTGGGGCCAACGTCCTGACTTTC.